Included here is one T cell receptor (beta chain) sequence, with context. As yet, its antigen is unknown. This sample stems from a study of lymphopenia after photon versus proton radiotherapy. The study, taken as a whole, reports: Better survival with proton therapy was suggested as possible, not demonstrated. Post-nadir TCR diversity decline inversely tracked overall survival among those who died.

The method was immunoSEQ multiplex PCR; TCRdb's version includes in-frame clones alone and lacks a portion of them. The table shows 150,000 to 200,000 clones, with approximately 91% occurring only once. With V trimmed by 4 bases and J by 5 bases, 5 bases remained unmatched. CDR3 length: 15 residues. Germline V gives CDR1 MNHNS, CDR2 SASEGT. This receptor was obtained from a man in his fifties or sixties with gastric cancer. Sample: peripheral blood, taken from a patient treated with photon-based radiotherapy. The chain is built from TRBV6-1 and TRBJ2-5, with 12 bases identical to TRBD2. In DNA, the CDR3 is TGTGCCAGCAGTGGACTAGCGGGAGATTTGGAGACCCAGTACTTC. This encodes CASSGLAGDLETQYF.